One and the same sample provided the 15 T cell receptor beta chains below, sequenced in a study of CD8+ T cells in alopecia areata. After isolation, RNA underwent reverse transcription to generate cDNA as the sequencing template. The protocol was immunoSEQ multiplex PCR, while the TCRdb copy is restricted to in-frame clones and leaves out a portion. The table lists around 200,000 clones, over 55% of them singletons, with around 1.6% in the top ten. This specimen consisted of CD4+ T cells sorted from blood, obtained at week 0. The receptors stem from a human donor with alopecia areata.

The CDR3 spells CASVAGLAGPTTQYF. CDR3 coding DNA: TGTGCCAGCGTCGCCGGACTAGCGGGCCCAACGACCCAGTACTTC. The rearrangement joins TRBV25-1 to TRBJ2-5; 11 bases map to TRBD2. The CDR3 extends over 15 amino acids. V dropped 8 bases and J dropped 7; count of bases not matched to a gene: 12. The germline V gene has CDR1 MGHDK and CDR2 SYGVNS.

This chain's CDR3 is CASSLVFMQGSYGYTF. CDR3 nucleotides: TGCGCCAGCAGCTTGGTATTTATGCAGGGTTCCTATGGCTACACCTTC. The chain recombines TRBV5-1 with TRBJ1-2; weak D call: TRBD1 (5 bases). This CDR3 has 16 amino acids. V dropped 0 bases and J dropped 4 bases, with 16 bases sitting between them. Germline V gives CDR1 SGHRS, CDR2 YFSETQ.

This chain connects TRBV5-4 to TRBJ2-3; weak D call: TRBD2 (5 bases). This CDR3 contains 13 residues. Trimming took off 0 bases at V and 7 bases at J, with 9 bases between the two ends. Germline assignment: CDR1 SGHNT and CDR2 YYREEE (reference sequence). This chain's CDR3 is CASSLEGANTQYF. The CDR3 bases are TGTGCCAGCAGCTTGGAGGGAGCTAATACGCAGTATTTT.

The gene calls are TRBV9 and TRBJ2-5; D gene ambiguous. Trimming took off 0 bases at V and 2 bases at J, with 8 bases between the two ends. Germline V gene sequence: CDR1 SGDLS, CDR2 YYNGEE. CDR3 length: 14 amino acids. The CDR3 reads CASSVGPQQETQYF. The CDR3 region has the DNA TGTGCCAGCAGCGTAGGGCCCCAACAAGAGACCCAGTACTTC.

The CDR3 sequence is CASSQGKGPSEQYF. The CDR3 nucleotides read TGTGCCAGCAGCCAAGGGAAGGGCCCCTCCGAGCAGTACTTC. The chain employs TRBV4-2 and TRBJ2-7; D is unresolved. Germline V gene sequence: CDR1 LGHNA, CDR2 YNFKEQ. V lost 1 base, J lost 6 bases, and 13 bases lay in between. This CDR3 spans 14 amino acids.

The rearrangement joins TRBV2 to TRBJ2-1; D may be TRBD1 or TRBD2 (5 bases each). CDR3 length equals 14 residues. V lost 5 bases, J lost 3 bases, and 11 bases lay in between. Looked up from germline, CDR1 is SNHLY and CDR2 is FYNNEI. The CDR3 coding sequence is TGTGCCAGCAGTCTCCGGGACCACTACAATGAGCAGTTCTTC. Translation gives CASSLRDHYNEQFF.

CDR3 protein: CASSLGTRQSREQYF. Here the CDR3 DNA reads TGCGCCAGCAGCTTGGGAACCAGACAGAGTCGTGAGCAGTACTTC. V usage is TRBV5-1 and J usage is TRBJ2-7, with a tentative D call TRBD1 (5 bases). Deletions cut 0 bases from V and 7 bases from J, with 17 bases between. The CDR3 runs to 15 residues. The V gene's germline CDR1 is SGHRS and CDR2 YFSETQ.

The chain joins TRBV9 to TRBJ2-1; 10 nucleotides match TRBD2. With 0 bases clipped from V and 5 bases from J, the junction kept 14 bases outside the gene matches. The CDR3 is 19 residues long. Looked up from germline, CDR1 is SGDLS and CDR2 is YYNGEE. The DNA of the CDR3 is TGTGCCAGCAGCGTAGGATTAGCGGGGGGCTCCAGCCCCAACAATGAGCAGTTCTTC. Protein product: CASSVGLAGGSSPNNEQFF.

This clone turned up a few times. The rearrangement uses TRBV7-2 and TRBJ2-3, with 8 bases fitting TRBD1. Germline assignment: CDR1 SGHTA and CDR2 FQGNSA. The length of the CDR3 is 15 residues. With 5 bases clipped from V and 6 bases from J, the junction kept 10 bases outside the gene matches. CDR3 coding DNA: TGTGCCAGCAGCCTCACCTGGACAGGGCTGGATACGCAGTATTTT. Amino acids: CASSLTWTGLDTQYF.

V usage is TRBV30 and J usage is TRBJ2-2; a weak D match, TRBD2 (5 bases). The CDR3 contains 14 residues. Trimming left V 0 bases short and J 1 base short, with 6 bases between. CDR1 is GTSNPN and CDR2 is SVGIG in the germline V gene (reference sequence). CDR3 coding DNA: TGTGCCTGGAGTGTAGGAGGGAACACCGGGGAGCTGTTTTTT. This sequence encodes CAWSVGGNTGELFF.

This sequence joins TRBV4-3 and TRBJ1-2; D call uncertain. The germline V and J ends were trimmed by 2 bases and 4 bases, with 8 bases remaining between them. The CDR3 runs to 13 residues. Germline V lookup: CDR1 LGHNA, CDR2 YSLEER. The CDR3 protein is CASSQSRGYGYTF. The CDR3 DNA sequence: TGCGCCAGCAGCCAATCTCGAGGCTATGGCTACACCTTC.

J is TRBJ2-5 and V is TRBV4-3, with D maybe TRBD2 (5 bases). CDR3 size: 16 residues. V was trimmed by 3 bases and J by 5 bases, leaving 19 bases between them. Germline lookup yields CDR1 LGHNA and CDR2 YSLEER. For the CDR3, the DNA is TGCGCCAGCAGCCATACCACTAGATCGTTAGGGGAGACCCAGTACTTC. It translates to CASSHTTRSLGETQYF.

The genes are TRBV10-3 and TRBJ1-1; D gene unclear. This CDR3 comprises 14 residues. CDR1 ENHRY and CDR2 SYGVKD come from the germline V gene. Trimming pared 4 bases from V and 2 bases from J, leaving 11 bases between. CDR3 region: CAISAGFLNTEAFF. CDR3 bases: TGTGCCATCAGTGCCGGGTTCCTTAACACTGAAGCTTTCTTT.

This sequence joins TRBV30 and TRBJ1-2; tentative D call: TRBD1 (6 bases). Germline V lookup: CDR1 GTSNPN, CDR2 SVGIG (reference sequence). CDR3 length: 15 residues. The ends were cut back, 0 bases at V and 2 bases at J, with 13 bases in the middle. CDR3: CAWSVRETGNYGYTF. In DNA form, the CDR3 reads TGTGCCTGGAGTGTACGCGAGACAGGCAACTATGGCTACACCTTC.

The genes are TRBV4-1 and TRBJ1-2, with unresolved D. Deletions cut 4 bases from V and 4 bases from J, with 13 bases between. This CDR3 spans 14 amino acids. The germline V gene encodes CDR1 MGHRA and CDR2 YSYEKL. The CDR3 region has the DNA TGCGCCAGCAGCCCACCCTCGGGCGGCTATGGCTACACCTTC. Its protein product is CASSPPSGGYGYTF.